The rows below give T cell receptor beta chains drawn from one sample of a study of blood T cell repertoires in COVID-19. Using immunoSEQ multiplex PCR, the repertoire was profiled, and TCRdb retains in-frame clones only, with some absent. The data show around 43,000 clones, about 85% seen once. Sequencing was done on a sample of peripheral blood. These receptor sequences come from an elderly woman with acute or convalescent COVID-19. Each CDR3 is given with its conserved first and last residue. Each record gives: clone size, D gene, J gene, CDR3 length, V gene, CDR3 protein, CDR3 DNA. The D gene is left open where the match is weak. Size tells how often a clone was seen (once, few, many) or the class of an expanded clone, and some rows leave it out.

clone_size: .; d_call: .; j_call: TRBJ2-1; cdr3_length: 17; v_call: TRBV10-3; cdr3_aa: CAISEKSGGSSYNEQFF; cdr3_nt: TGTGCCATCAGTGAGAAGTCAGGGGGGAGCTCCTACAATGAGCAGTTCTTC
clone_size: .; d_call: .; j_call: TRBJ2-1; cdr3_length: 14; v_call: TRBV19; cdr3_aa: CASSPKAANNEQFF; cdr3_nt: TGTGCCAGTAGTCCAAAAGCGGCCAACAATGAGCAGTTCTTC
clone_size: .; d_call: .; j_call: TRBJ2-1; cdr3_length: 15; v_call: TRBV3-1/TRBV3-2; cdr3_aa: CASSQDLGSGNEQFF; cdr3_nt: TGTGCCAGCAGCCAAGATTTGGGTAGCGGCAATGAGCAGTTCTTC
clone_size: .; d_call: TRBD1; j_call: TRBJ2-1; cdr3_length: 17; v_call: TRBV5-1; cdr3_aa: CASGQGNTGGRLNEQFF; cdr3_nt: TGCGCCAGTGGACAGGGGAATACGGGAGGCAGGTTGAATGAGCAGTTCTTC
clone_size: .; d_call: TRBD1; j_call: TRBJ1-4; cdr3_length: 16; v_call: TRBV7-9; cdr3_aa: CASSVGTGVSNEKLFF; cdr3_nt: TGTGCCAGCAGCGTTGGGACAGGGGTATCTAATGAAAAACTGTTTTTT
clone_size: .; d_call: .; j_call: TRBJ2-7; cdr3_length: 15; v_call: TRBV27; cdr3_aa: CASSLPPGAVYEQYF; cdr3_nt: TGTGCCAGCAGTTTACCCCCAGGGGCGGTCTACGAGCAGTACTTC
clone_size: .; d_call: .; j_call: TRBJ1-5; cdr3_length: 15; v_call: TRBV19; cdr3_aa: CASQPGGYSNQPQHF; cdr3_nt: TGTGCCTCCCAGCCTGGGGGGTATAGCAATCAGCCCCAGCATTTT
clone_size: .; d_call: TRBD2; j_call: TRBJ2-1; cdr3_length: 14; v_call: TRBV10-1; cdr3_aa: CASKAGGPGNEQFF; cdr3_nt: TGCGCCAGCAAAGCGGGAGGGCCGGGGAATGAGCAGTTCTTC
clone_size: .; d_call: .; j_call: TRBJ2-5; cdr3_length: 12; v_call: TRBV7-8; cdr3_aa: CASSRDRETQYF; cdr3_nt: TGTGCCAGCAGCAGAGACAGGGAGACCCAGTACTTC
clone_size: .; d_call: .; j_call: TRBJ2-3; cdr3_length: 11; v_call: TRBV18; cdr3_aa: CASSPLDTQYF; cdr3_nt: TGTGCCAGCTCACCCCTGGATACGCAGTATTTT
clone_size: .; d_call: .; j_call: TRBJ1-5; cdr3_length: 14; v_call: TRBV20-1; cdr3_aa: CSASPRDPNQPQHF; cdr3_nt: TGCAGTGCTAGTCCCCGGGATCCCAATCAGCCCCAGCATTTT
clone_size: .; d_call: .; j_call: TRBJ2-7; cdr3_length: 12; v_call: TRBV10-2; cdr3_aa: CASSEGGYEQYF; cdr3_nt: TGCGCCAGCAGTGAGGGCGGCTACGAGCAGTACTTC
clone_size: .; d_call: .; j_call: TRBJ2-1; cdr3_length: 15; v_call: TRBV6-4; cdr3_aa: CASSRESGKNNEQFF; cdr3_nt: TGTGCCAGCAGTCGCGAAAGCGGTAAGAACAATGAGCAGTTCTTC
clone_size: once; d_call: TRBD2; j_call: TRBJ2-1; cdr3_length: 15; v_call: TRBV27; cdr3_aa: CASSLGTSGNNEQFF; cdr3_nt: TGTGCCAGCAGTCTCGGGACTAGCGGCAACAATGAGCAGTTCTTC
clone_size: .; d_call: .; j_call: TRBJ1-1; cdr3_length: 14; v_call: TRBV6-1; cdr3_aa: CASSEARRDTEAFF; cdr3_nt: TGTGCCAGCAGTGAGGCGCGCAGGGACACTGAAGCTTTCTTT
clone_size: .; d_call: .; j_call: TRBJ1-6; cdr3_length: 13; v_call: TRBV9; cdr3_aa: CASSVTGNSPLHF; cdr3_nt: TGTGCCAGCAGCGTAACAGGGAATTCACCCCTCCACTTT
clone_size: .; d_call: TRBD2; j_call: TRBJ2-7; cdr3_length: 15; v_call: TRBV4-2; cdr3_aa: CASSHDGTSGYEQYF; cdr3_nt: TGTGCCAGCAGCCATGACGGGACTAGCGGCTACGAGCAGTACTTC
clone_size: .; d_call: TRBD2; j_call: TRBJ2-5; cdr3_length: 15; v_call: TRBV19; cdr3_aa: CASSMGGTRQETQYF; cdr3_nt: TGTGCCAGTAGTATGGGAGGGACCCGCCAAGAGACCCAGTACTTC
clone_size: .; d_call: TRBD1; j_call: TRBJ1-5; cdr3_length: 14; v_call: TRBV5-6; cdr3_aa: CASSSTGSNQPQHF; cdr3_nt: TGTGCCAGCAGCTCGACAGGGTCAAATCAGCCCCAGCATTTT
clone_size: .; d_call: .; j_call: TRBJ2-5; cdr3_length: 13; v_call: TRBV30; cdr3_aa: CAWSTGIGETQYF; cdr3_nt: TGTGCCTGGAGTACAGGGATTGGTGAGACCCAGTACTTC
clone_size: once; d_call: TRBD2; j_call: TRBJ2-4; cdr3_length: 15; v_call: TRBV7-9; cdr3_aa: CASSPLAGSENIQYF; cdr3_nt: TGTGCCAGCAGCCCCCTAGCGGGAAGTGAAAACATTCAGTACTTC
clone_size: .; d_call: .; j_call: TRBJ2-5; cdr3_length: 14; v_call: TRBV18; cdr3_aa: CASSAGLEQETQYF; cdr3_nt: TGTGCCAGCTCGGCGGGGCTGGAGCAAGAGACCCAGTACTTC
clone_size: .; d_call: TRBD2; j_call: TRBJ2-7; cdr3_length: 17; v_call: TRBV3-1/TRBV3-2; cdr3_aa: CASSQGLTSATFGEQYF; cdr3_nt: TGTGCCAGCAGCCAAGGCCTGACTAGCGCCACCTTCGGGGAGCAGTACTTC
clone_size: .; d_call: .; j_call: TRBJ2-3; cdr3_length: 14; v_call: TRBV2; cdr3_aa: CASNEGRLDVTQYF; cdr3_nt: TGTGCCAGCAATGAAGGGCGACTAGACGTTACGCAGTATTTT
clone_size: .; d_call: .; j_call: TRBJ1-5; cdr3_length: 14; v_call: TRBV30; cdr3_aa: CAWSVPGGPRPQHF; cdr3_nt: TGTGCCTGGAGTGTACCGGGGGGCCCCCGGCCCCAGCATTTT